One and the same sample provided the 9 T cell receptor beta chains below, sequenced in a study of OX40 agonist ivuxolimab in advanced cancers. Measured with immunoSEQ multiplex PCR; TCRdb has only the in-frame clones, and not every one. Among about 79,000 clones listed, about 88% were seen once. The starting material was CD4+ or CD8+ T cells sorted from blood, obtained in a trial of the OX40 agonist ivuxolimab. The receptors stem from an adult with an advanced solid tumor such as melanoma, head and neck, liver or kidney cancer.

This clone was observed once. The rearrangement uses TRBV6-5 and TRBJ1-1; tentatively, D is TRBD1 (5 bases). Germline V gene data show CDR1 as MNHEY and CDR2 as SVGAGI. CDR3 length: 14 residues. Between the trimmed V and J ends, which lost 0 bases and 4 bases, there was a span of 9 bases. The CDR3 region has the DNA TGTGCCAGCAGTTACTCGGGGCAGGGCACTGAAGCTTTCTTT. Protein sequence: CASSYSGQGTEAFF.

The V and J genes are TRBV19 and TRBJ2-1, with D hard to call. V was clipped by 3 bases and J by 9 bases, with 15 bases between them. Germline CDR1 is LNHDA and CDR2 is SQIVND (reference sequence). The CDR3 is 14 residues long. The CDR3 protein is CASSIGRAGGEQFF. The CDR3 nucleotides are TGTGCCAGTAGTATCGGTAGGGCCGGTGGTGAGCAGTTCTTC.

This chain uses TRBV11-2 with TRBJ1-4; 7 bases map to TRBD1. After removal of 2 bases from V and 7 bases from J, the junction contained 4 bases not matched to a gene. The length of the CDR3 is 14 residues. CDR1 SGHAT and CDR2 FQNNGV come from the germline V gene. CDR3 sequence reads: CASSLIYRGEKLFF. CDR3 in DNA: TGTGCCAGCAGCTTAATTTACAGGGGTGAAAAACTGTTTTTT.

The chain joins TRBV19 to TRBJ1-3; TRBD1 might be the D (5 bases). The CDR3 runs to 18 residues. CDR1 is LNHDA, CDR2 SQIVND, per germline (reference sequence). Between the trimmed V and J ends, which lost 3 bases and 4 bases, there was a span of 22 bases. The CDR3 protein is CASSISLFGTAGGNTIYF. In DNA form, the CDR3 reads TGTGCCAGTAGTATTTCTCTATTTGGGACCGCAGGAGGAAACACCATATATTTT.

The J gene is TRBJ1-4, the V gene TRBV7-9; weak D call: TRBD1 (5 bases). Germline CDR1 reads SEHNR; CDR2 reads FQNEAQ (reference sequence). The CDR3 loop spans 15 amino acids. V lost 5 bases and J lost 8, with 18 bases in between. The DNA for the CDR3 is TGTGCCAGCAGCAAGCCCGGGACCCGGGGGGAAAAACTGTTTTTT. Translating gives CASSKPGTRGEKLFF. Based on the CDR3 plus reference TRBV7-9 and TRBJ1-4, the full variable domain is DTGVSQNPRHKITKRGQNVTFRCDPISEHNRLYWYRQTLGQGPEFLTYFQNEAQLEKSRLLSDRFSAERPKGSFSTLEIQRTEQGDSAMYLCASSKPGTRGEKLFFGSGTQLSVL.

The chain employs TRBV6-1 and TRBJ2-5; 11 bases are a match to TRBD2. Germline values: CDR1 MNHNS, CDR2 SASEGT. This CDR3 has 15 amino acids. V dropped 3 bases and J dropped 2; count of bases not matched to a gene: 2. This CDR3 reads CASSEGLADQETQYF. The CDR3 coding sequence is TGTGCCAGCAGTGAGGGACTAGCGGATCAAGAGACCCAGTACTTC.

The V call is TRBV19, the J call TRBJ2-5, with D uncertain. The CDR3 runs 11 residues. Germline V gene sequence: CDR1 LNHDA, CDR2 SQIVND (reference sequence). V was pared by 9 bases and J by 7 bases, with 12 bases between. The CDR3 sequence is CASASLGTQYF. The CDR3 region has the DNA TGTGCCAGCGCGTCTCTCGGGACCCAGTACTTC. The full variable domain, its missing parts supplied by reference TRBV19 and TRBJ2-5, is DGGITQSPKYLFRKEGQNVTLSCEQNLNHDAMYWYRQDPGQGLRLIYYSQIVNDFQKGDIAEGYSVSREKKESFPLTVTSAQKNPTAFYLCASASLGTQYFGPGTRLLVL.

This clone was recorded only once. The chain links TRBV10-3 to TRBJ2-2, with 8 bases that match TRBD1. There are 16 residues in the CDR3. Germline CDR1 is ENHRY and CDR2 is SYGVKD. J was trimmed by 5 bases and V by 3 bases; bases with no gene match: 8. As DNA, the CDR3 is TGTGCCATCAGTGAAGCGACAGGGGAGCGGACCGGGGAGCTGTTTTTT. It encodes CAISEATGERTGELFF.

This sequence joins TRBV7-2 and TRBJ2-1; 8 nucleotides match TRBD2. The CDR3 is 16 residues long. Germline V gene data show CDR1 as SGHTA and CDR2 as FQGNSA. The junction had 13 bases not matched to a gene; V was cut back by 2 bases and J by 10 bases. CDR3 in amino acids: CASSLTGTSTLGEQFF. The DNA of the CDR3 is TGTGCCAGCAGCTTAACGGGGACTAGTACCTTGGGCGAGCAGTTCTTC. The full variable domain, its missing parts supplied by reference TRBV7-2 and TRBJ2-1, is GAGVSQSPSNKVTEKGKDVELRCDPISGHTALYWYRQSLGQGLEFLIYFQGNSAPDKSGLPSDRFSAERTGGSVSTLTIQRTQQEDSAVYLCASSLTGTSTLGEQFFGPGTRLTVL.